The 9 T cell receptor beta chains below all came from one sample that was sequenced in a study of blood T cell repertoires in COVID-19. Assay used: immunoSEQ multiplex PCR; TCRdb lists only in-frame clones, some missing. The data contain under 300,000 clones, 75% to 85% of them singletons. Sequencing was carried out using peripheral blood. These receptors originate from a woman aged 60-75 years with active or convalescent COVID-19.

This sequence joins TRBV19 and TRBJ1-3; 8 positions agree with TRBD1. Germline trimming cut 7 bases from V and 0 bases from J; bases unmatched to any gene: 5. Germline V gives CDR1 LNHDA, CDR2 SQIVND (reference sequence). The CDR3 contains 15 residues. This CDR3 is CASKRTGSSGNTIYF. The CDR3 coding sequence is TGTGCCAGTAAAAGGACAGGGAGCTCTGGAAACACCATATATTTT.

V is TRBV3-1 (or the pseudogene TRBV3-2) and J is TRBJ1-4, with 7 bases that match TRBD1. Germline loops: CDR1 LGHDT, CDR2 YNNKEL (reference sequence). CDR3 size: 15 residues. V trimming: 3 bases; J trimming: 6 bases; junction bases outside the gene matches: 7. The CDR3 DNA follows: TGTGCCAGCAGCCATAGGACAGGATCTTATGAAAAACTGTTTTTT. It yields the protein CASSHRTGSYEKLFF.

The J gene is TRBJ2-7, the V gene TRBV10-3; 7 nucleotides line up with TRBD1. The V gene's germline CDR1 is ENHRY and CDR2 SYGVKD. CDR3 length equals 13 residues. J gave up 6 bases and V 8 bases, and 10 bases lay outside the gene matches. CDR3 in amino acids: CAILSQGDSEQYF. CDR3 DNA: TGTGCCATCCTTTCGCAGGGGGATAGCGAGCAGTACTTC.

The genes are TRBV11-3 and TRBJ2-2; tentative D call: TRBD1 (5 bases). V lost 5 bases and J 7 bases, leaving 17 bases between the germline ends. CDR1 SGHNT and CDR2 YENEEA come from the germline V gene. The CDR3 runs to 15 residues. CDR3 sequence: CASSPAQGFGGELFF. The DNA of the CDR3 is TGTGCCAGCAGCCCAGCCCAGGGTTTCGGCGGGGAGCTGTTTTTT.

The count of this clone is one. This chain uses TRBV28 with TRBJ1-2; D perhaps matches TRBD1 (5 bases). The CDR3 is made up of 12 amino acids. Per germline, CDR1 MDHEN and CDR2 SYDVKM. V was cut by 3 bases and J by 7 bases, with 9 bases left in between. The CDR3 here is CASSLVGVGYTF. In DNA, the CDR3 is TGTGCCAGCAGTTTGGTAGGGGTTGGCTACACCTTC.

The rearrangement uses TRBV7-6 and TRBJ2-2; 7 bases fit TRBD1. Germline loops: CDR1 SGHVS, CDR2 FNYEAQ. The CDR3 totals 19 residues. Losses at the gene ends were 5 bases for V and 1 base for J; bases not matched to a gene: 16. CDR3 bases: TGTGCCAGCAGCCACCCGAAAGCCAGCAGGGGGATGAACACCGGGGAGCTGTTTTTT. Encoded protein: CASSHPKASRGMNTGELFF.

This chain uses TRBV30 with TRBJ1-1, with D perhaps matching TRBD1 (5 bases). V gave up 8 bases and J gave up 4 bases, with 14 bases separating them. CDR1 is GTSNPN, CDR2 SVGIG, per germline (reference sequence). The CDR3 runs to 12 residues. CDR3 protein: CAGGEGTTEAFF. As DNA, the CDR3 is TGTGCCGGAGGGGAGGGGACCACTGAAGCTTTCTTT.

V and J are TRBV18 and TRBJ2-3, with D unresolved. Trimming stripped 5 bases from V and 6 bases from J, with 9 bases between. The CDR3 runs to 12 residues. Germline V CDR1 and CDR2: KGHSH, LQKENI. The CDR3 loop reads CASSVPPDTQYF. The CDR3 DNA reads as TGTGCCAGCTCAGTTCCTCCGGATACGCAGTATTTT.

This chain joins TRBV5-1 and TRBJ1-2; TRBD1 aligns across 7 bases. Per the germline V gene, CDR1 is SGHRS and CDR2 is YFSETQ. This CDR3 spans 13 amino acids. The ends lost 0 bases at V and 8 bases at J; junction bases unmatched: 4. Written as DNA, the CDR3 is TGCGCCAGCAGCTTGGCGACAGGGAACGGCTACACCTTC. It specifies CASSLATGNGYTF.